One sample yielded the 11 T cell receptor beta chains listed below, sequenced in a study of CD8+ T cells in alopecia areata. Treatment here: oral pan-JAK inhibitor, 5-10 mg twice daily. Extracted from the samples, RNA was reverse transcribed into cDNA to serve as the sequencing template. Profiling relied on immunoSEQ multiplex PCR, and the TCRdb table lists in-frame clones only, not all of them. The sample lists more than 150,000 clones; about half were seen once. Source: CD8+ T cells sorted from blood, taken at week 52, from a patient treated with tofacitinib. These receptors were collected from a human donor with alopecia areata.

In this sample, this clone turned up a few times. The chain carries TRBV7-9 and TRBJ2-7; a weak D match, TRBD1 (6 bases). V lost 4 bases and J lost 2, with 15 bases in between. Germline CDR1 is SEHNR and CDR2 is FQNEAQ (reference sequence). This CDR3 contains 15 residues. The CDR3 region is CASSYAGVPTYEQYF. The CDR3 bases are TGTGCCAGCAGCTATGCAGGGGTTCCGACCTACGAGCAGTACTTC.

V gene TRBV4-3 combines with J gene TRBJ2-2; 9 nucleotides align to TRBD1. The CDR3 is 18 amino acids. With V trimmed by 5 bases and J by 3 bases, 13 bases remained unmatched. The germline CDR1 and CDR2 sequences are LGHNA and YSLEER. The CDR3 spells CASSSTPGQGKDTGELFF. The CDR3 DNA reads TGCGCCAGCAGCTCCACCCCTGGACAGGGGAAGGACACCGGGGAGCTGTTTTTT.

This clone showed up many times. The gene calls are TRBV5-4 and TRBJ2-5, with D unresolved. This CDR3 has 14 amino acids. Germline loops: CDR1 SGHNT, CDR2 YYREEE (reference sequence). V dropped 3 bases and J dropped 2 bases, with 11 bases sitting between them. The CDR3 sequence: CASSWTTTQETQYF. The CDR3, as DNA: TGTGCCAGCAGCTGGACCACTACGCAAGAGACCCAGTACTTC. Variable domain in full (rest from reference TRBV5-4 and TRBJ2-5): ETGVTQSPTHLIKTRGQQVTLRCSSQSGHNTVSWYQQALGQGPQFIFQYYREEENGRGNFPPRFSGLQFPNYSSELNVNALELDDSALYLCASSWTTTQETQYFGPGTRLLVL.

CDR3 amino acids: CASSWGQGAYEQFF. In DNA, the CDR3 is TGTGCCAGCAGTTGGGGACAGGGGGCCTATGAGCAGTTCTTC. The rearrangement links TRBV13 to TRBJ2-1; 12 bases agree with TRBD1. Germline CDR1 is PRHDT and CDR2 is FYEKMQ (reference sequence). After removal of 6 bases from V and 8 bases from J, the junction contained 5 bases not matched to a gene. This CDR3 has 14 residues.

This clone was seen a handful of times. This chain links TRBV29-1 with TRBJ2-7, with unresolved D. V dropped 7 bases and J dropped 2 bases, with 18 bases sitting between them. Per the germline V gene, CDR1 is SQVTM and CDR2 is ANQGSEA. This CDR3 has 14 amino acids. The CDR3 reads CSAEDGLIPYEQYF. CDR3 sequence (DNA): TGCAGCGCCGAAGACGGGCTAATCCCCTACGAGCAGTACTTC.

The chain couples TRBV2 to TRBJ1-1; perhaps TRBD1 as D (5 bases). Trimming stripped 6 bases from V and 2 bases from J, with 13 bases between. Germline-derived CDR1 and CDR2 are SNHLY and FYNNEI. The CDR3 is 14 amino acids. The chain's CDR3 is CASREPGPNTEAFF. Written as DNA, the CDR3 is TGTGCCAGCAGGGAACCGGGACCAAACACTGAAGCTTTCTTT.

The V call is TRBV13, the J call TRBJ1-6; weak D call: TRBD1 (5 bases). CDR3 length: 14 residues. V lost 4 bases, J lost 8 bases, and 12 bases lay in between. Germline CDR1 and CDR2: PRHDT and FYEKMQ (reference sequence). The DNA of the CDR3 is TGTGCCAGCAGCTCAAGACAGACGTATTCACCCCTCCACTTT. This translates into CASSSRQTYSPLHF.

The V call is TRBV5-1, the J call TRBJ2-5; 7 nucleotides match TRBD2. V gave up 1 base and J gave up 3 bases; unmatched junction bases: 3. The CDR3 is made up of 14 amino acids. Germline CDR1 SGHRS, CDR2 YFSETQ. The DNA of the CDR3 is TGCGCCAGCAGCTTGCGGGGGGTCAAAGAGACCCAGTACTTC. This gives the protein CASSLRGVKETQYF.

To note about this clone: Other DNA sequences in this specimen translate into the identical CDR3. This chain joins TRBV6-5 and TRBJ2-7; no definite D call. Trimming pared 0 bases from V and 5 bases from J, leaving 5 bases between. Germline CDR1 reads MNHEY; CDR2 reads SVGAGI. This CDR3 contains 12 residues. The CDR3 bases are TGTGCCAGCAGTTACTCAGGCCACGAGCAGTACTTC. It yields the protein CASSYSGHEQYF.

The chain couples TRBV4-2 to TRBJ1-1; unclear D gene. The V gene's germline CDR1 is LGHNA and CDR2 YNFKEQ. The V and J ends lost 0 bases and 1 base respectively, with 6 bases between them. The CDR3 sequence is 14 residues long. The CDR3 DNA follows: TGTGCCAGCAGCCAAGATACTAGGAACACTGAAGCTTTCTTT. Its protein is CASSQDTRNTEAFF.

The J gene is TRBJ2-1, the V gene TRBV27, with D possibly matching TRBD1 (6 bases). V was clipped by 6 bases and J by 4 bases, with 10 bases between them. The CDR3 extends over 13 amino acids. The V gene's germline CDR1 is MNHEY and CDR2 SMNVEV (reference sequence). CDR3 protein: CASSDRGYNEQFF. The CDR3 DNA reads TGTGCCAGCAGCGATAGGGGGTACAATGAGCAGTTCTTC.